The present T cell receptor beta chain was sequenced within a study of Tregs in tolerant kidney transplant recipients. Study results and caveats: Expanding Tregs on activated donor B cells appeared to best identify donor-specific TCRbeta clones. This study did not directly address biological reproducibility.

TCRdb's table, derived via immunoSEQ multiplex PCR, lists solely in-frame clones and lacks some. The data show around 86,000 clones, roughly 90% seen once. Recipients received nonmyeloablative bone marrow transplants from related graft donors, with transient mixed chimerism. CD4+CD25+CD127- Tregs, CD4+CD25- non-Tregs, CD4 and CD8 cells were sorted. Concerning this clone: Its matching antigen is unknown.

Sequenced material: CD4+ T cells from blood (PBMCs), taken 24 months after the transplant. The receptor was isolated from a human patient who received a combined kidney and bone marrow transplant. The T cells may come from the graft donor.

The CDR3 DNA is TGTGCCAGCTCACCGGGGAGGGGACAAGAGACCCAGTACTTC. This encodes CASSPGRGQETQYF. V gene TRBV18 combines with J gene TRBJ2-5, with 7 bases that match TRBD2. The trim removed 3 bases at V and 2 bases at J, leaving 3 bases unmatched. This CDR3 spans 14 amino acids. Germline assignment: CDR1 KGHSH and CDR2 LQKENI.